Each of the 22 T cell receptor beta chains below was sequenced from the same sample in a study of blood T cell repertoires in COVID-19. Clones were sequenced by immunoSEQ multiplex PCR, and TCRdb holds only the in-frame ones, with some missing. Found here are 210,000 or so clones, roughly four fifths of them singletons; the top ten hold roughly 13%. The sample was peripheral blood. These receptors were obtained from a man in his fifties or sixties who had recovered from COVID-19.

V gene TRBV4-2 combines with J gene TRBJ2-1; weak D call: TRBD2 (5 bases). V gave up 2 bases and J gave up 0 bases, with 17 bases separating them. This CDR3 is 18 amino acids long. Germline V gene data show CDR1 as LGHNA and CDR2 as YNFKEQ. The CDR3 region has the DNA TGTGCCAGCAGCCAAACTCCCTTAGCGAAAAGCTCCTACAATGAGCAGTTCTTC. Translating gives CASSQTPLAKSSYNEQFF.

This clone has a handful of counts. This chain uses TRBV23-1 with TRBJ1-3, with 8 positions matching TRBD1. TRBV23-1 is assigned to the ORF class and has an uncertain function. With 2 bases clipped from V and 4 bases from J, the junction kept 1 base outside the gene matches. The CDR3 is made up of 14 amino acids. The CDR3 here is CASSQQGAGNTIYF. The DNA for the CDR3 is TGCGCCAGCAGTCAACAGGGGGCCGGAAACACCATATATTTT.

The gene calls are TRBV7-2 and TRBJ1-5; TRBD1 matches at 8 bases. The CDR3 loop spans 15 amino acids. V gave up 5 bases and J gave up 5 bases; unmatched junction bases: 8. Germline V CDR1 and CDR2: SGHTA, FQGNSA. CDR3 nucleotide sequence: TGTGCCAGCAGCCCGGACAGGGTCGGGTATCAGCCCCAGCATTTT. Its translation is CASSPDRVGYQPQHF.

V gene TRBV6-1 combines with J gene TRBJ1-2, with a tentative D call TRBD1 (6 bases). This CDR3 is built from 16 residues. Germline V lookup: CDR1 MNHNS, CDR2 SASEGT. V lost 4 bases and J lost 5, with 20 bases in between. This CDR3 is CASSVPRGTTIYGYTF. The DNA of the CDR3 is TGTGCCAGCAGTGTCCCCCGAGGGACAACCATTTATGGCTACACCTTC.

On this clone: This sample includes further DNA sequences coding for the same CDR3. The rearrangement uses TRBV5-1 and TRBJ1-5, with 7 bases matching TRBD1. The junction had 1 base not matched to a gene; V was cut back by 0 bases and J by 1 base. CDR1 and CDR2 from the germline V gene are SGHRS and YFSETQ. This CDR3 spans 15 amino acids. The CDR3 is CASSLGQGSNQPQHF. The CDR3 coding sequence is TGCGCCAGCAGCTTGGGACAGGGAAGCAATCAGCCCCAGCATTTT.

V usage is TRBV10-3 and J usage is TRBJ2-7; TRBD2 matches at 7 bases. This CDR3 has 14 amino acids. V shed 1 base and J 5 bases; nucleotides not matched to a gene: 5. Germline V lookup: CDR1 ENHRY, CDR2 SYGVKD. CDR3 amino acids: CAISEYIGTNEQYF. The CDR3 bases are TGTGCCATCAGTGAGTACATAGGGACTAACGAGCAGTACTTC.

The genes are TRBV24-1 and TRBJ2-5, with D possibly matching TRBD1 (6 bases). The CDR3 has 15 amino acids. The V end lost 3 bases, the J end lost 1 base, and 11 bases lay between the germline ends. Germline V gene sequence: CDR1 KGHDR, CDR2 SFDVKD. CDR3 nucleotide sequence: TGTGCCACCAGTGATAACCTGGACAGCCAAGAGACCCAGTACTTC. This encodes CATSDNLDSQETQYF.

This chain links TRBV4-2 with TRBJ2-1; 8 nucleotides align to TRBD2. J lost 8 bases, V lost 0 bases, and 12 bases had no gene match. The CDR3 totals 17 residues. CDR1 is LGHNA, CDR2 YNFKEQ, per germline. CDR3 sequence (DNA): TGTGCCAGCAGCCAAGATTTGACGAACGCGGGAGGCCATGAGCAGTTCTTC. This encodes CASSQDLTNAGGHEQFF.

The chain links TRBV19 to TRBJ2-7; 9 bases agree with TRBD1. This CDR3 region has 17 residues. V shed 6 bases, J shed 3 bases, and the junction held 15 bases outside the gene matches. Per the germline V gene, CDR1 is LNHDA and CDR2 is SQIVND (reference sequence). For the CDR3, the DNA is TGTGCCAGTAGCCCGGGACAGGGCTTTTCTCTAAGCTACGAGCAGTACTTC. Amino acids: CASSPGQGFSLSYEQYF. Complete variable domain (other parts from reference TRBV19 and TRBJ2-7): DGGITQSPKYLFRKEGQNVTLSCEQNLNHDAMYWYRQDPGQGLRLIYYSQIVNDFQKGDIAEGYSVSREKKESFPLTVTSAQKNPTAFYLCASSPGQGFSLSYEQYFGPGTRLTVT.

This chain joins TRBV9 and TRBJ1-1; 11 positions agree with TRBD1. There are 14 residues in the CDR3. Per the germline V gene, CDR1 is SGDLS and CDR2 is YYNGEE. The CDR3 DNA sequence: TGTGCTTCAGAGAAGGACAGGGGGCTCACTGAAGCTTTCTTT. This translates into CASEKDRGLTEAFF.

This clone was counted between two and nine times. This chain joins TRBV4-1 and TRBJ1-6; 7 bases line up with TRBD1. The CDR3 consists of 14 residues. Germline CDR1 and CDR2: MGHRA and YSYEKL. V was pared by 1 base and J by 7 bases, with 1 base of the junction left unmatched. The CDR3 loop reads CASSQAGGNSPLHF. The CDR3, as DNA: TGCGCCAGCAGCCAAGCAGGGGGAAATTCACCCCTCCACTTT.

This clone appeared a single time. The chain joins TRBV7-8 to TRBJ2-4, with 7 nucleotides matching TRBD1. This CDR3 has 15 residues. Trimming at V came to 5 bases and at J to 4 bases, leaving 8 bases not matched to a gene. Looked up from germline, CDR1 is SGHVS and CDR2 is FQNEAQ. For the CDR3, the DNA is TGTGCCAGCAGCGTCCTTCCGGGACAGAAAAACATTCAGTACTTC. It codes for CASSVLPGQKNIQYF.

The chain has TRBV9 and TRBJ2-1, with 8 bases lining up with TRBD1. CDR1 and CDR2 (germline): SGDLS, YYNGEE. The CDR3 totals 15 residues. The J segment lost 5 bases and the V segment lost 4 bases, leaving 8 bases of the junction unmatched. CDR3 residues: CASSPRDRINNEQFF. CDR3 coding DNA: TGTGCCAGCAGCCCCCGGGACAGGATAAACAATGAGCAGTTCTTC.

The rearrangement joins TRBV10-3 to TRBJ2-5, with 14 bases identical to TRBD2. J gave up 7 bases and V 3 bases, and 7 bases lay outside the gene matches. This CDR3 contains 16 residues. The germline gives CDR1 ENHRY, CDR2 SYGVKD. This chain's CDR3 is CAISEGAGLAGGTQYF. The CDR3, as DNA: TGTGCCATCAGTGAAGGGGCCGGACTAGCGGGAGGGACCCAGTACTTC.

The CDR3 DNA follows: TGCGCCAGCAGCCTCTTTCGGCTAGCGGGTACTGACAATGAGCAGTTCTTC. Residues: CASSLFRLAGTDNEQFF. J is TRBJ2-1 and V is TRBV4-1; 8 nucleotides align to TRBD2. V lost 4 bases, J lost 5 bases, and 13 bases stayed unmatched. This CDR3 comprises 17 residues. Per germline, CDR1 MGHRA and CDR2 YSYEKL.

V is TRBV24-1 and J is TRBJ2-4, with 11 bases that match TRBD1. The CDR3 has 17 amino acids. Germline assignment: CDR1 KGHDR and CDR2 SFDVKD. J gave up 1 base and V 3 bases, and 4 bases lay outside the gene matches. CDR3 loop: CATSDGQGARAKNIQYF. The CDR3 DNA sequence: TGTGCCACCAGTGATGGACAGGGGGCACGCGCCAAAAACATTCAGTACTTC.

V is TRBV28 and J is TRBJ2-2; D is perhaps TRBD1 (6 bases). The CDR3 spans 13 residues. From germline, CDR1 is MDHEN and CDR2 SYDVKM. V lost 10 bases and J 2 bases, leaving 11 bases between the germline ends. The CDR3 DNA reads as TGTGCCACCGAGGGACAAAACACCGGGGAGCTGTTTTTT. This sequence encodes CATEGQNTGELFF.

The chain employs TRBV7-4 and TRBJ2-3; 10 bases map to TRBD2. Germline-derived CDR1 and CDR2 are SGHVT and SQSDAQ. This CDR3 comprises 17 residues. The trim removed 7 bases at V and 6 bases at J, leaving 16 bases unmatched. CDR3 DNA sequence: TGTGCCAGCAAGCTTCGAGCGAGCGGGAGGGCTAAGGATACGCAGTATTTT. Translated: CASKLRASGRAKDTQYF.

For this clone: This CDR3 is also generated by other DNA sequences in the sample. V gene TRBV7-9 combines with J gene TRBJ2-7, with 8 bases matching TRBD2. CDR1 and CDR2 from the germline V gene are SEHNR and FQNEAQ (reference sequence). Germline trimming cut 1 base from V and 1 base from J; bases unmatched to any gene: 6. The CDR3 covers 16 residues. CDR3 DNA sequence: TGTGCCAGCAGCTTAGTTGGCGGGAGGTCGTCCTACGAGCAGTACTTC. Translation: CASSLVGGRSSYEQYF.

The chain joins TRBV30 to TRBJ2-5; 12 bases map to TRBD2. The CDR3 is 17 amino acids. V dropped 0 bases and J dropped 0; count of bases not matched to a gene: 5. The germline CDR1 and CDR2 sequences are GTSNPN and SVGIG (reference sequence). The CDR3, as DNA: TGTGCCTGGAGTGTACGGCTAGCGGGAGGGTACCAAGAGACCCAGTACTTC. Protein product: CAWSVRLAGGYQETQYF.

V gene TRBV18 combines with J gene TRBJ2-7, with 8 nucleotides matching TRBD1. The germline V gene has CDR1 KGHSH and CDR2 LQKENI. There are 14 residues in the CDR3. The V segment lost 3 bases and the J segment 6 bases; nucleotides outside the gene matches: 7. The CDR3 sequence: CASSPLSGQGEQYF. CDR3 coding DNA: TGTGCCAGCTCACCGCTCTCAGGACAGGGCGAGCAGTACTTC.

The rearrangement uses TRBV11-2 and TRBJ1-2, with a possible D match to TRBD1 (5 bases). There are 13 residues in the CDR3. V was trimmed by 6 bases and J by 2 bases, leaving 10 bases between them. Germline CDR1 is SGHAT and CDR2 is FQNNGV. CDR3 sequence reads: CASRTDPNYGYTF. The CDR3 DNA is TGTGCCAGCAGGACAGATCCAAACTATGGCTACACCTTC.